This passage covers 14 T cell receptor beta chains from one sample sequenced in a study of blood T cell repertoires in COVID-19. The assay was immunoSEQ multiplex PCR, and TCRdb's table has in-frame clones only and misses some. This table has about 270,000 clones, 88% appearing once. The sample comprised PBMCs or T cells enriched from blood (not recorded which). Every receptor here comes from a woman aged 40 to 50 with acute COVID-19.

The gene calls are TRBV5-5 and TRBJ1-5; no reliable D call. The CDR3 loop spans 15 amino acids. Trimming shortened V by 0 bases and J by 0 bases, and 7 bases separated the two germline ends. Germline assignment: CDR1 SGHKS and CDR2 YYEKEE (reference sequence). In DNA, the CDR3 is TGTGCCAGCAGCTTGGAACGGGATAGCAATCAGCCCCAGCATTTT. This encodes CASSLERDSNQPQHF. Combining the CDR3 with reference TRBV5-5 and TRBJ1-5 gives the whole variable domain DAGVTQSPTHLIKTRGQQVTLRCSPISGHKSVSWYQQVLGQGPQFIFQYYEKEERGRGNFPDRFSARQFPNYSSELNVNALLLGDSALYLCASSLERDSNQPQHFGDGTRLSIL.

The chain is built from TRBV5-1 and TRBJ2-7, with 9 positions matching TRBD2. There are 15 residues in the CDR3. V trimming: 0 bases; J trimming: 1 base; junction bases outside the gene matches: 2. Germline CDR1 reads SGHRS; CDR2 reads YFSETQ. The CDR3 DNA reads as TGCGCCAGCAGCTTGGCTCTAGCGGGATCCTACGAGCAGTACTTC. Translating gives CASSLALAGSYEQYF.

The V gene is TRBV9, the J gene TRBJ1-2; maybe TRBD1 (6 bases). The V end lost 4 bases, the J end lost 0 bases, and 19 bases lay between the germline ends. The CDR3 length is 17 residues. CDR1 and CDR2 (germline): SGDLS, YYNGEE. The CDR3 sequence: CASSSRGQRPSNYGYTF. CDR3 nucleotides: TGTGCCAGCAGCTCGAGAGGACAGAGGCCTTCTAACTATGGCTACACCTTC.

This clone was recorded at least ten times. The gene calls are TRBV29-1 and TRBJ1-5, with TRBD1 matching over 10 bases. There are 15 residues in the CDR3. The trim removed 4 bases at V and 5 bases at J, leaving 8 bases unmatched. Germline loops: CDR1 SQVTM, CDR2 ANQGSEA. CDR3 in amino acids: CSVAWGQGIDQPQHF. Here the CDR3 DNA reads TGCAGCGTTGCGTGGGGACAGGGGATTGATCAGCCCCAGCATTTT.

This chain uses TRBV6-2 or TRBV6-3 with TRBJ1-5, with D tentatively TRBD1 (5 bases). Per the germline V gene, CDR1 is MNHEY and CDR2 is SVGEGT. V was trimmed by 5 bases and J by 10 bases, leaving 15 bases between them. This CDR3 is 13 amino acids long. CDR3 coding DNA: TGTGCCAGCAGTGTAGACAGCAGGTCTCCCCAGCATTTT. Translating it yields CASSVDSRSPQHF.

This chain joins TRBV4-3 and TRBJ1-3; a possible D gene is TRBD1 (6 bases). Germline assignment: CDR1 LGHNA and CDR2 YSLEER. The CDR3 is 15 amino acids. V dropped 0 bases and J dropped 7 bases, with 13 bases sitting between them. CDR3 amino acids: CASSQDPPGENTIYF. The CDR3, as DNA: TGCGCCAGCAGCCAAGATCCCCCAGGGGAGAACACCATATATTTT.

This chain uses TRBV19 with TRBJ2-1, with 9 bases aligning to TRBD2. The junction had 7 bases not matched to a gene; V was cut back by 5 bases and J by 8 bases. This CDR3 is built from 14 residues. Germline V lookup: CDR1 LNHDA, CDR2 SQIVND (reference sequence). DNA for the CDR3: TGTGCCAGTAGTTATTTAGCGGGAGTGGATGAGCAGTTCTTC. Translating it yields CASSYLAGVDEQFF.

This chain joins TRBV9 and TRBJ1-3; perhaps TRBD1 as D (6 bases). V was trimmed by 3 bases and J by 0 bases, leaving 10 bases between them. The CDR3 extends over 15 amino acids. The V gene's germline CDR1 is SGDLS and CDR2 YYNGEE. CDR3 in amino acids: CASSGTGNSGNTIYF. The CDR3 coding sequence is TGTGCCAGCAGCGGAACAGGGAACTCTGGAAACACCATATATTTT.

The gene calls are TRBV28 and TRBJ2-5; 9 bases align to TRBD2. The germline gives CDR1 MDHEN, CDR2 SYDVKM. The CDR3 totals 19 residues. V was pared by 4 bases and J by 2 bases, with 17 bases of the junction left unmatched. The CDR3 region is CASSSRPWRREGHQETQYF. CDR3 bases: TGTGCCAGCAGTTCCCGACCGTGGCGGCGGGAGGGCCATCAAGAGACCCAGTACTTC.

The genes are TRBV11-3 and TRBJ2-5; D possibly corresponds to TRBD1 (5 bases). Germline V gives CDR1 SGHNT, CDR2 YENEEA. This CDR3 has 12 residues. The V and J ends lost 7 bases and 4 bases respectively, with 10 bases between them. The CDR3 reads CASNGAAETQYF. CDR3 nucleotides: TGTGCCAGCAATGGGGCGGCAGAGACCCAGTACTTC. Full variable domain (remainder filled in from reference TRBV11-3 and TRBJ2-5): EAGVVQSPRYKIIEKKQPVAFWCNPISGHNTLYWYLQNLGQGPELLIRYENEEAVDDSQLPKDRFSAERLKGVDSTLKIQPAELGDSAVYLCASNGAAETQYFGPGTRLLVL.

The table lists this clone with a few counts. The chain recombines TRBV5-1 with TRBJ2-1, with 13 bases fitting TRBD2. The V segment lost 4 bases and the J segment 7 bases; nucleotides outside the gene matches: 5. The V gene's germline CDR1 is SGHRS and CDR2 YFSETQ. The CDR3 has 15 amino acids. CDR3: CASSPGTSGKNEQFF. Here the CDR3 DNA reads TGCGCCAGCAGCCCCGGGACTAGCGGGAAGAATGAGCAGTTCTTC.

The V and J genes are TRBV28 and TRBJ1-5, with 8 bases matching TRBD1. V lost 5 bases to trimming and J lost 7 bases; unmatched junction nucleotides: 10. This CDR3 has 15 amino acids. Germline CDR1 MDHEN, CDR2 SYDVKM. The CDR3 DNA sequence: TGTGCCAGCAGTCCGCGACAGGGGCCAGGGCAGCCCCAGCATTTT. The encoded protein is CASSPRQGPGQPQHF.

The chain combines TRBV24-1 with TRBJ2-3; 7 positions agree with TRBD1. V lost 2 bases, J lost 5 bases, and 6 bases stayed unmatched. Germline CDR1 KGHDR, CDR2 SFDVKD. The CDR3 sequence is 15 residues long. The CDR3 bases are TGTGCCACCAGTGATTGGCGACAGGGCCTAGATACGCAGTATTTT. It is translated as CATSDWRQGLDTQYF.

This chain uses TRBV19 with TRBJ1-2; D may be TRBD1 (5 bases). Germline values: CDR1 LNHDA, CDR2 SQIVND (reference sequence). V was clipped by 7 bases and J by 6 bases, with 18 bases between them. This CDR3 region has 14 residues. Here the CDR3 reads CASTQRGFHDGYTF. CDR3 sequence (DNA): TGTGCCAGTACCCAACGGGGGTTCCATGATGGCTACACCTTC.